This TCR beta chain was documented in a study of T cell responses to AZD1222 COVID-19 vaccine. The table lists this clone with a count of one. TCRdb keeps only in-frame clones here, not all; method: immunoSEQ multiplex PCR. The repertoire holds 89,000 or so clones, with around 86% as singletons. V shed 3 bases, J shed 3 bases, and the junction held 7 bases outside the gene matches. Germline-derived CDR1 and CDR2 are GTSNPN and SVGIG (reference sequence). There are 14 residues in the CDR3. The specimen comprised peripheral blood, sampled on day 0 of AZD1222 vaccination. The chain recombines TRBV30 with TRBJ1-2; 7 nucleotides match TRBD1. The source of this sequence is an adult in good health. In nucleotides, the CDR3 is TGTGCCTGGAGGACACAGGGGAGTGACTATGGCTACACCTTC. It encodes CAWRTQGSDYGYTF.